This section outlines one T cell receptor (beta chain) sequence together with its context. This CDR3 is built from 15 residues. CDR1 and CDR2 from the germline V gene are SGHRS and YFSETQ. V lost 0 bases and J lost 3, with 10 bases in between. This record comes from a study of blood T cell repertoires in COVID-19. The overall study: The United States, Italy and Spain provided the acute and convalescent COVID-19 samples. PBMCs, B-cell-depleted T cells, or T cells were the source of the cDNA or gDNA that made up the material.

Authors' data handling: Amplification of reference gene primers was used by the study to estimate nucleated cell counts. The data were produced by immunoSEQ multiplex PCR, yet TCRdb's version contains in-frame clones alone and is incomplete. V, J and clone size reflect that table, while D and trimming were determined from the DNA. The sample has 40,000 to 50,000 clones, 81% seen once. The sequenced sample consisted of peripheral blood. The origin of this receptor is a man in his forties or fifties with active or convalescent COVID-19. The genes are TRBV5-1 and TRBJ1-5, with D possibly TRBD1 on 5 matching bases. For the CDR3, the DNA is TGCGCCAGCAGCTTGGCCGACAGCACCAATCAGCCCCAGCATTTT. Its protein is CASSLADSTNQPQHF.